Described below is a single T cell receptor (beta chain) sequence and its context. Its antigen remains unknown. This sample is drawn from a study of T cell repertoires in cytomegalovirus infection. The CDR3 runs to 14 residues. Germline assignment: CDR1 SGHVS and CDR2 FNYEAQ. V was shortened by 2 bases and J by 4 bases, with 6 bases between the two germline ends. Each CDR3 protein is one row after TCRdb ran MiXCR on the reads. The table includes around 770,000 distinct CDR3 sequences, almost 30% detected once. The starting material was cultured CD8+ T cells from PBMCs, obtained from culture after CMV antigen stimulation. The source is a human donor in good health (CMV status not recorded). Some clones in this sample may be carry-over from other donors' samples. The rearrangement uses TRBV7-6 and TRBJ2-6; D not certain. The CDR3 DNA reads TGTGCCAGCAGCTTAAGGCCCGGGGCCAACGTCCTGACTTTC. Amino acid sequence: CASSLRPGANVLTF.